This TCR beta chain was documented in a study of T-cell reconstitution after alpha-beta-depleted transplantation in children. In this sample, this clonotype turned up many times. With 5 bases clipped from V and 10 bases from J, the junction kept 17 bases outside the gene matches. This CDR3 is 16 amino acids long. Preparation of the TCRbeta library was carried out with unique molecular identifiers. One entry per CDR3 protein, called by TCRdb with MiXCR from the PCR reads. The table has around 400,000 distinct CDR3 sequences, approximately 11% seen once. The clonotype originates from a human donor who donated a stem cell graft to a child with acute myeloid leukemia. The chain employs TRBV12-3 or TRBV12-4 and TRBJ1-1; 9 bases are a match to TRBD1. Sequencing was performed on PBMCs from the stem cell graft donor, taken from the stem cell graft. CDR3 region: CASSEDRTGARASAFF. Written as DNA, the CDR3 is TGTGCCAGCAGTGAAGACAGGACAGGGGCCCGCGCTTCAGCTTTCTTT.